This TCR beta chain originates from a study of blood T cell repertoires in COVID-19. The overall study: Acute and convalescent COVID-19 samples came from the United States, Italy and Spain.

Participants were aged about 18 to 90 years, lived in over 20 US areas, and enrolled virtually. Participants had their cohort set by participant-reported clinical history. Participants in the exposed group had met a COVID-19 case in the 2 weeks before joining the study. Only in-frame clones appear in the TCRdb table, and some are missing; sequencing was by immunoSEQ multiplex PCR. The sample shows about 300,000 clones, about 85% of them seen only once. The specimen was PBMCs or T cells enriched from blood (not recorded which). This receptor was identified in a woman in her twenties or thirties who had been exposed to COVID-19.

The CDR3 loop reads CASSQKGQGYTEAFF. The DNA of the CDR3 is TGTGCCAGTTCGCAGAAGGGACAGGGGTACACTGAAGCTTTCTTT. The V and J genes are TRBV19 and TRBJ1-1; 10 nucleotides line up with TRBD1. The germline CDR1 and CDR2 sequences are LNHDA and SQIVND (reference sequence). CDR3 size: 15 residues. V was pared by 8 bases and J by 3 bases, with 9 bases of the junction left unmatched.